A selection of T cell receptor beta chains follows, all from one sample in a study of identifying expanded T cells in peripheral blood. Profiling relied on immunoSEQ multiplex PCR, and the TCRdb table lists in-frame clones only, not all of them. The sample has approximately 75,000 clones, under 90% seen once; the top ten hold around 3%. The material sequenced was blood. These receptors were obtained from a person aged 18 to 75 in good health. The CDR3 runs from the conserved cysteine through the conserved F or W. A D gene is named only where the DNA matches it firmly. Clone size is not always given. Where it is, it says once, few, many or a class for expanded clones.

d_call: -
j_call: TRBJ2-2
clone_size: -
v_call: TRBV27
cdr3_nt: TGTGCCAGCAGAGAACCGGGGGCCGGGGAGCTGTTTTTT
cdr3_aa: CASREPGAGELFF

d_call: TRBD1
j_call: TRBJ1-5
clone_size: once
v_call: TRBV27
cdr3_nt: TGTGCCAGCAAAAAACAGGGGGCTCATCAGCCCCAGCATTTT
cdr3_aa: CASKKQGAHQPQHF

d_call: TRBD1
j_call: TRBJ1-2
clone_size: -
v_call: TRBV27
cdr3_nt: TGTGCCAGCAGTTTGGCAGGGGGCATCTATGGCTACACCTTC
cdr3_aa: CASSLAGGIYGYTF

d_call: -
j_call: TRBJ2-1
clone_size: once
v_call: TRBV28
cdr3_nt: TGTGCCAGCATAGGGGGGAGGGCCGCTACGAATGAGCAGTTCTTC
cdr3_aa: CASIGGRAATNEQFF

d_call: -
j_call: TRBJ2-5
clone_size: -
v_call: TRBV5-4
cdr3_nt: TGTGCCAGCAGCCTAAGCCGAGGGGGGAACCAAGAGACCCAGTACTTC
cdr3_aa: CASSLSRGGNQETQYF

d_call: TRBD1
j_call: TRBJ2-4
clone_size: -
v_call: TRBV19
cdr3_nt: TGTGCCAGTAGTCCCCGGACAGGCCTAATAGCCAAAAACATTCAGTACTTC
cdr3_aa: CASSPRTGLIAKNIQYF

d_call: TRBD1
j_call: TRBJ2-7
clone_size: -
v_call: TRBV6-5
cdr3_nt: TGTGCCAGCAGTGGGGGGACAGGGGGCGACGAGCAGTACTTC
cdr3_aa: CASSGGTGGDEQYF

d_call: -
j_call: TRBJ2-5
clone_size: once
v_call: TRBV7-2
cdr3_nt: TGTGCCAGCAGCTTAGGGTCTAGCTCCCTAGGGGAGACCCAGTACTTC
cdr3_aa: CASSLGSSSLGETQYF

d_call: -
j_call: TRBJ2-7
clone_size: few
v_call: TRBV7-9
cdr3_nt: TGTGCCAGCAGCATTGACACCTACGAGCAGTACTTC
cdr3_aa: CASSIDTYEQYF

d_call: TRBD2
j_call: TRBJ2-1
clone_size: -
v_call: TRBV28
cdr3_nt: TGTGCCAGCAGTTCAGTGGCGGGAGGGCCACGGAATGAGCAGTTCTTC
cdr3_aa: CASSSVAGGPRNEQFF

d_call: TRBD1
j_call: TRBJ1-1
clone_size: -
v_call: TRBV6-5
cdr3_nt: TGTGCCAGCAGGGAAACAGGGGAGCGCACTGAAGCTTTCTTT
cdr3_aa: CASRETGERTEAFF

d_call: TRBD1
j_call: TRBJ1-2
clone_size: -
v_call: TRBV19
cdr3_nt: TGTGCCAGTAGTATCCCTGAGGTGACAGGGGGTCGCCGCGGCTACACCTTC
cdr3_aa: CASSIPEVTGGRRGYTF

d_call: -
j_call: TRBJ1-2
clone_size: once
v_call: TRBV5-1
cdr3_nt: TGCGCCAGCAGCTTGGATAACGGCGGAGCGGTCTACACCTTC
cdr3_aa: CASSLDNGGAVYTF

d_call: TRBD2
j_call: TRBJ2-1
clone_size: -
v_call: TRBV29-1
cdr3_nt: TGCAGCGTTGGGGAGGGCTACAATGAGCAGTTCTTC
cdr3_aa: CSVGEGYNEQFF

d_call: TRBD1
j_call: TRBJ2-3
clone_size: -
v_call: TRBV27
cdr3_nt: TGTGCCAGCAGTAACTGGACAGGGAGGACAGATACGCAGTATTTT
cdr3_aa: CASSNWTGRTDTQYF

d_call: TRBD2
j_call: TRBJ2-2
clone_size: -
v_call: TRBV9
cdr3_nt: TGTGCCAGCAGCGTAGACCCCTCCGCGGGAGTCGGCACCGGGGAGCTGTTTTTT
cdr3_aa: CASSVDPSAGVGTGELFF

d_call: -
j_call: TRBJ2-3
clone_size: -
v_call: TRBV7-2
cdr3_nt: TGTGCCAGCATCCTAATCCCCCTCACAGATACGCAGTATTTT
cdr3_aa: CASILIPLTDTQYF

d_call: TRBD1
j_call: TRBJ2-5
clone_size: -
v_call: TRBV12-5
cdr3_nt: TGTGCTAGTGGTTTGGTACTCCCCGGGACAGGGCTGGGAGAGACCCAGTACTTC
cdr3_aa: CASGLVLPGTGLGETQYF

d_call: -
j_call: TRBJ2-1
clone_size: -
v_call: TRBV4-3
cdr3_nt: TGCGCCAGCAGCCCCAGCCACTTGAGTTATGAGCAGTTCTTC
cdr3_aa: CASSPSHLSYEQFF

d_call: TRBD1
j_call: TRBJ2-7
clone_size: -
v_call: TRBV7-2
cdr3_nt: TGTGCCAGCAGCCTCCGGGACAGGGTCGGGGAGCAGTACTTC
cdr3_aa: CASSLRDRVGEQYF